The 28 T cell receptor beta chains below all came from one sample that was sequenced in a study of blood T cell repertoires in COVID-19. This table comes from immunoSEQ multiplex PCR, and its TCRdb copy is limited to in-frame clones, with some not included. Of 250,000 to 350,000 clones in the sample, roughly 90% were seen once. Sequenced input: peripheral blood. All receptors derive from a woman aged 60-75 years with acute or convalescent COVID-19.

The chain is built from TRBV5-1 and TRBJ1-6; D gene ambiguous. CDR1 and CDR2 (germline): SGHRS, YFSETQ. V dropped 0 bases and J dropped 4 bases, with 8 bases sitting between them. The CDR3 is 15 residues long. CDR3 residues: CASSLELRYNSPLHF. CDR3 nucleotides: TGCGCCAGCAGCTTGGAACTTAGATATAATTCACCCCTCCACTTT.

This chain uses TRBV27 with TRBJ2-1, with D perhaps matching TRBD2 (6 bases). Trimming cost V 3 bases and J 9 bases, with 12 bases left between them. The CDR3 has 13 residues. Germline V lookup: CDR1 MNHEY, CDR2 SMNVEV (reference sequence). CDR3 bases: TGTGCCAGCAGTTTCGGGAGCGGAAGTGAGCAGTTCTTC. This gives the protein CASSFGSGSEQFF.

The V call is TRBV29-1, the J call TRBJ1-1, with D perhaps TRBD1 (5 bases). This CDR3 region has 14 residues. Per the germline V gene, CDR1 is SQVTM and CDR2 is ANQGSEA. V dropped 0 bases and J dropped 5 bases, with 13 bases sitting between them. CDR3 protein: CSVEDVGVYTEAFF. The CDR3 coding sequence is TGCAGCGTTGAAGATGTAGGGGTATATACTGAAGCTTTCTTT.

The chain links TRBV7-2 to TRBJ2-4; a weak D match, TRBD1 (6 bases). Trimming stripped 6 bases from V and 4 bases from J, with 16 bases between. CDR1 and CDR2 (germline): SGHTA, FQGNSA. There are 15 residues in the CDR3. CDR3 in DNA: TGTGCCAGCAGTGTGGAAGGGACACATAAAAACATTCAGTACTTC. Its protein product is CASSVEGTHKNIQYF.

This clone showed up just a few times. J is TRBJ1-1 and V is TRBV6-5; 9 bases are a match to TRBD1. Germline values: CDR1 MNHEY, CDR2 SVGAGI. V lost 6 bases and J lost 3; bases outside the gene matches: 5. This CDR3 is built from 14 residues. CDR3 bases: TGTGCCAGCAGAAGGGACAGGGTGGACACTGAAGCTTTCTTT. Encoded protein: CASRRDRVDTEAFF.

The J gene is TRBJ1-6, the V gene TRBV4-2, with a weak D call TRBD1 (5 bases). Trimming removed 2 bases at V and 7 bases at J, with 12 bases between. Germline assignment: CDR1 LGHNA and CDR2 YNFKEQ. CDR3 length equals 15 residues. This CDR3 is CASSQSQGENSPLHF. As DNA, the CDR3 is TGTGCCAGCAGCCAATCCCAGGGTGAAAATTCACCCCTCCACTTT.

The chain carries TRBV9 and TRBJ2-1; TRBD2 agrees at 7 bases. The J segment lost 5 bases and the V segment lost 4 bases, leaving 9 bases of the junction unmatched. The CDR3 consists of 15 residues. Germline-derived CDR1 and CDR2 are SGDLS and YYNGEE. CDR3 nucleotide sequence: TGTGCCAGCAGCCCTGCGGGAGTCGGTCACAATGAGCAGTTCTTC. As protein: CASSPAGVGHNEQFF.

This clone was counted a single time. J is TRBJ1-4 and V is TRBV2; TRBD1 matches 7 bases. V lost 5 bases and J lost 3; bases outside the gene matches: 15. The CDR3 extends over 18 amino acids. Germline values: CDR1 SNHLY, CDR2 FYNNEI. The CDR3 sequence is CASSRRRTDRSANEKLFF. Here the CDR3 DNA reads TGTGCCAGCAGTCGTAGACGGACGGACAGGTCGGCTAATGAAAAACTGTTTTTT.

On this clone: The same CDR3 can be traced to other DNA sequences in this sample. This chain uses TRBV5-6 with TRBJ2-7; 13 bases are shared with TRBD2. This CDR3 region has 14 residues. Germline loops: CDR1 SGHDT, CDR2 YYEEEE. Trimming cost V 4 bases and J 4 bases; bases outside gene matches: 2. CDR3 residues: CASSPGLAGYEQYF. DNA for the CDR3: TGTGCCAGCAGCCCGGGACTAGCGGGGTACGAGCAGTACTTC.

This rearrangement joins TRBV28 to TRBJ2-3; 7 positions agree with TRBD2. Germline values: CDR1 MDHEN, CDR2 SYDVKM. There are 14 residues in the CDR3. Unmatched junction bases numbered 7, after V lost 5 bases and J lost 5 bases. The CDR3 DNA follows: TGTGCCAGCAGTGCCCTACTAGCGAAAGATACGCAGTATTTT. It encodes CASSALLAKDTQYF.

This clone was detected only once. Other DNA sequences within the sample encode an identical CDR3. The chain couples TRBV11-3 to TRBJ1-1, with D unclear. From germline, CDR1 is SGHNT and CDR2 YENEEA. V lost 2 bases to trimming and J lost 1 base, with 5 bases between them. The length of the CDR3 is 13 residues. In DNA, the CDR3 is TGTGCCAGCAGCTTAAGACAGAACACTGAAGCTTTCTTT. Amino acid sequence: CASSLRQNTEAFF.

V and J are TRBV10-1 and TRBJ2-2; 9 bases agree with TRBD1. V shed 4 bases and J 6 bases; nucleotides not matched to a gene: 3. The CDR3 extends over 14 amino acids. CDR1 and CDR2 from the germline V gene are WNHNN and SYGVQD (reference sequence). The CDR3 here is CASSGTGEAGELFF. The CDR3 nucleotides read TGCGCCAGCAGTGGGACAGGGGAAGCCGGGGAGCTGTTTTTT.

Comments on this clone: The junction differs from germline at one of its ends, possibly a read error. This chain connects TRBV7-9 to TRBJ2-1; a weak D match, TRBD1 (6 bases). The length of the CDR3 is 14 residues. Looked up from germline, CDR1 is SEHNR and CDR2 is FQNEAQ (reference sequence). The chain's CDR3 is CASSPPAGVNEQFF. As DNA, the CDR3 is TGTGCCAGCAGCCCGCCCGCAGGGGTCAATGAACAGTTCTTC.

The chain couples TRBV3-1 (or the pseudogene TRBV3-2) to TRBJ1-6; D ambiguous. CDR1 is LGHDT, CDR2 YNNKEL, per germline (reference sequence). V lost 1 base, J lost 10 bases, and 17 bases lay in between. The CDR3 length is 16 residues. Here the CDR3 DNA reads TGTGCCAGCAGCCAAGCCAGGACCCTACCGGGGTCACCCCTCCACTTT. Translation gives CASSQARTLPGSPLHF.

The J gene is TRBJ1-2, the V gene TRBV18, with D perhaps matching TRBD1 (5 bases). V was shortened by 3 bases and J by 6 bases, with 11 bases between the two germline ends. The CDR3 is 13 amino acids. Germline V lookup: CDR1 KGHSH, CDR2 LQKENI. In nucleotides, the CDR3 is TGTGCCAGCTCACCGAATCAGGGAAATGGCTACACCTTC. This codes for CASSPNQGNGYTF.

The rearrangement links TRBV11-2 to TRBJ1-1, with D perhaps TRBD1 (5 bases). The CDR3 consists of 15 residues. V was trimmed by 1 base and J by 0 bases, leaving 9 bases between them. The V gene's germline CDR1 is SGHAT and CDR2 FQNNGV. This CDR3 is CASSLAVQVNTEAFF. The DNA of the CDR3 is TGTGCCAGCAGCTTAGCGGTACAGGTGAACACTGAAGCTTTCTTT.

This chain joins TRBV5-5 and TRBJ2-1; 14 nucleotides agree with TRBD2. The CDR3 runs 19 residues. Germline trimming cut 3 bases from V and 0 bases from J; bases unmatched to any gene: 8. From germline, CDR1 is SGHKS and CDR2 YYEKEE (reference sequence). The CDR3 DNA is TGTGCCAGCAGCTCCGGGACTAGCGGGGGATCGAGCTCCTACAATGAGCAGTTCTTC. The encoded protein is CASSSGTSGGSSSYNEQFF.

The J gene is TRBJ2-7, the V gene TRBV6-6, with 10 bases lining up with TRBD1. Germline V gene sequence: CDR1 MNHNY, CDR2 SVGAGI (reference sequence). Losses at the gene ends were 0 bases for V and 3 bases for J; bases not matched to a gene: 5. There are 16 residues in the CDR3. DNA for the CDR3: TGTGCCAGCAGTTACTCGACCGGGACAGGGGACTACGAGCAGTACTTC. As protein: CASSYSTGTGDYEQYF.

V is TRBV2 and J is TRBJ2-4, with TRBD1 matching over 10 bases. From germline, CDR1 is SNHLY and CDR2 FYNNEI. The CDR3 covers 14 residues. V shed 6 bases and J 5 bases; nucleotides not matched to a gene: 4. CDR3 region: CASRAGTGENIQYF. The CDR3 DNA reads TGTGCCAGCAGAGCCGGGACAGGGGAAAACATTCAGTACTTC.

V gene TRBV7-3 combines with J gene TRBJ1-1; no firm D call. There are 16 residues in the CDR3. Germline-derived CDR1 and CDR2 are SGHTA and FQGTGA. V lost 5 bases, J lost 0 bases, and 16 bases lay in between. Written as DNA, the CDR3 is TGTGCCAGCAGCCCGACCGGGGTTGGGATGAACACTGAAGCTTTCTTT. Its translation is CASSPTGVGMNTEAFF. The full variable domain, rest sourced from reference TRBV7-3 and TRBJ1-1, is GAGVSQTPSNKVTEKGKYVELRCDPISGHTALYWYRQSLGQGPEFLIYFQGTGAADDSGLPNDRFFAVRPEGSVSTLKIQRTERGDSAVYLCASSPTGVGMNTEAFFGQGTRLTVV.

This chain connects TRBV28 to TRBJ2-5; possibly TRBD1 for D (7 bases). V was cut by 8 bases and J by 1 base, with 11 bases left in between. The CDR3 is 13 residues long. Per the germline V gene, CDR1 is MDHEN and CDR2 is SYDVKM. CDR3 sequence reads: CASGGTVQETQYF. The CDR3 DNA reads as TGTGCCAGCGGCGGGACAGTCCAAGAGACCCAGTACTTC.

The chain couples TRBV20-1 to TRBJ2-7, with D perhaps TRBD1 (5 bases). The CDR3 runs 11 residues. The V and J ends lost 1 base and 6 bases respectively, with 7 bases between them. Germline CDR1 is DFQATT and CDR2 is SNEGSKA (reference sequence). The CDR3 coding sequence is TGCAGTGCTAGAGTAGGGGCCGAGCAGTACTTC. Its protein product is CSARVGAEQYF.

The rearrangement links TRBV7-9 to TRBJ2-7; 7 bases fit TRBD2. This CDR3 comprises 15 residues. Germline V CDR1 and CDR2: SEHNR, FQNEAQ (reference sequence). V trimming: 4 bases; J trimming: 3 bases; junction bases outside the gene matches: 9. The CDR3 is CASSSHTRGSYEQYF. DNA of the CDR3: TGTGCCAGCAGCTCCCACACCCGCGGGAGCTACGAGCAGTACTTC.

This chain uses TRBV3-1 (or the pseudogene TRBV3-2) with TRBJ1-5; D remains ambiguous. CDR1 is LGHDT, CDR2 YNNKEL, per germline (reference sequence). The CDR3 has 14 residues. V dropped 1 base and J dropped 10 bases, with 14 bases sitting between them. In nucleotides, the CDR3 is TGTGCCAGCAGCCAAGGGACTGCCTCTAGTCCCCAGCATTTT. Translating gives CASSQGTASSPQHF.

This clone was detected a few times. The chain joins TRBV19 to TRBJ2-1, with TRBD1 matching over 7 bases. With V trimmed by 6 bases and J by 6 bases, 11 bases remained unmatched. This CDR3 spans 15 amino acids. Germline CDR1 reads LNHDA; CDR2 reads SQIVND (reference sequence). CDR3 amino acids: CASRLRDSFSNEQFF. The CDR3, as DNA: TGTGCCAGTAGATTACGGGACAGCTTCTCCAATGAGCAGTTCTTC.

The chain has TRBV4-1 and TRBJ1-5; D perhaps matches TRBD1 (6 bases). The CDR3 has 16 amino acids. Trimming cost V 2 bases and J 10 bases, with 21 bases left between them. Germline V gene lookup returns CDR1 MGHRA and CDR2 YSYEKL. CDR3 nucleotides: TGCGCCAGCAGCCAAAATTTGGGGGGGGCCTCCCGACCCCAGCATTTT. It specifies CASSQNLGGASRPQHF.

V is TRBV7-2 and J is TRBJ2-5, with D hard to call. V lost 5 bases to trimming and J lost 0 bases, with 13 bases between them. The CDR3 runs to 15 residues. Per germline, CDR1 SGHTA and CDR2 FQGNSA. The CDR3 loop reads CASSRRARNQETQYF. CDR3 DNA sequence: TGTGCCAGCAGCCGGAGAGCCCGAAACCAAGAGACCCAGTACTTC.

This clone has only one observation. The chain links TRBV7-8 to TRBJ1-3; the D gene is possibly TRBD1 (5 bases). The germline V gene encodes CDR1 SGHVS and CDR2 FQNEAQ. The V gene lost 4 bases and the J gene lost 0 bases, with 10 bases spanning the gap. This CDR3 has 15 residues. The CDR3 protein is CASSSHGGSGNTIYF. DNA for the CDR3: TGTGCCAGCAGCTCCCACGGGGGCTCTGGAAACACCATATATTTT. The full variable domain, its missing parts supplied by reference TRBV7-8 and TRBJ1-3, is GAGVSQSPRYKVAKRGQDVALRCDPISGHVSLFWYQQALGQGPEFLTYFQNEAQLDKSGLPSDRFFAERPEGSVSTLKIQRTQQEDSAVYLCASSSHGGSGNTIYFGEGSWLTVV.